The clone carrying this T cell receptor beta chain occurred many times. These data originate in a study of regulatory T cells in long-lasting Graves disease. Time point denoted: newly diagnosed GD, antithyroid drugs for less than 3 months. Following extraction of RNA from PBMCs, that RNA was used to make the TCR library. Combining iRepertoire HTBI primers with Arm-PCR of CDR3 regions, the authors built TCR beta libraries. Using its own MiXCR run on the multiplex PCR reads, TCRdb lists one record per CDR3 protein. The table has approximately 350,000 distinct CDR3 sequences, 16% seen once; the top ten hold around 27%. This sample was also put to use in a study of T cells in Graves' hyperthyroidism and ophthalmopathy.

The TCR was taken from a man aged 35 to 55 with Graves disease. The sample in question was peripheral blood mononuclear cells (PBMCs), obtained at new diagnosis, from a patient treated with antithyroid drugs.

CDR3 nucleotides: TGTGCCAGCAGCTTAGTGCGTTCGGGCGGTGGGGCCAACGTCCTGACTTTC. Residues: CASSLVRSGGGANVLTF. The rearrangement links TRBV7-8 to TRBJ2-6; D is undetermined. V gave up 1 base and J gave up 3 bases, with 13 bases separating them. CDR1 is SGHVS and CDR2 is FQNEAQ in the germline V gene. There are 17 residues in the CDR3.